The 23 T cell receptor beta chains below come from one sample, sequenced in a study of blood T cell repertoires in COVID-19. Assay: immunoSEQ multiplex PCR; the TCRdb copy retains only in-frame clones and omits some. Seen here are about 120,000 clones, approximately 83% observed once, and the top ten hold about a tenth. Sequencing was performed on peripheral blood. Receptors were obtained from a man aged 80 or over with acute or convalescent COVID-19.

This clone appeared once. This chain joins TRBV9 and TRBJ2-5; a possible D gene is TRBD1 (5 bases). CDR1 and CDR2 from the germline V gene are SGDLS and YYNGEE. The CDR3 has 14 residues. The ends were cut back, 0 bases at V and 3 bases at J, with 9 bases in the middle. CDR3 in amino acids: CASSVDQGKETQYF. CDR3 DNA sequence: TGTGCCAGCAGCGTAGACCAGGGTAAAGAGACCCAGTACTTC. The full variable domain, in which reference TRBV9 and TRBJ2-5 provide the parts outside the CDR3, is DSGVTQTPKHLITATGQRVTLRCSPRSGDLSVYWYQQSLDQGLQFLIQYYNGEERAKGNILERFSAQQFPDLHSELNLSSLELGDSALYFCASSVDQGKETQYFGPGTRLLVL.

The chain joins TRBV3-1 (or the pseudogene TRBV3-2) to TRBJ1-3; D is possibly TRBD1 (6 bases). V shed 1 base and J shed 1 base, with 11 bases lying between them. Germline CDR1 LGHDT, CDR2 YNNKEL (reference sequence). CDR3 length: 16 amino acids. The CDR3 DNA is TGTGCCAGCAGCCAAGTTGGACAGTTATCTGGAAACACCATATATTTT. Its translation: CASSQVGQLSGNTIYF.

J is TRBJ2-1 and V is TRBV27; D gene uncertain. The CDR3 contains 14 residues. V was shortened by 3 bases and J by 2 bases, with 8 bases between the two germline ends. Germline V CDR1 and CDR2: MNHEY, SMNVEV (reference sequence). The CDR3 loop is CASSFDKTYNEQFF. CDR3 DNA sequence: TGTGCCAGCAGTTTCGACAAGACCTACAATGAGCAGTTCTTC.

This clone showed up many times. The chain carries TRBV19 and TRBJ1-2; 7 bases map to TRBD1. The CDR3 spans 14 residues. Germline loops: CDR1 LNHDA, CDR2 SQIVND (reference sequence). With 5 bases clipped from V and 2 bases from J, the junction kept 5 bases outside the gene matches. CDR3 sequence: CASSPPTGNYGYTF. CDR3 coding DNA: TGTGCCAGTAGTCCCCCGACAGGGAACTATGGCTACACCTTC.

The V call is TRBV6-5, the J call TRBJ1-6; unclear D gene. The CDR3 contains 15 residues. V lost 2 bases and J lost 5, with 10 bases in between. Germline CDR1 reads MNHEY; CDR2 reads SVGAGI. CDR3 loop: CASSYGGSDNSPLHF. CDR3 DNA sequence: TGTGCCAGCAGTTACGGCGGCAGCGATAATTCACCCCTCCACTTT.

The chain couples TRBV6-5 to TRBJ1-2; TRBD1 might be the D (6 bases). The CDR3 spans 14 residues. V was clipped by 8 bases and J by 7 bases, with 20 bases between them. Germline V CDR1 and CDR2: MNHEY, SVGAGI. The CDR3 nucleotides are TGTGCCAGCCTAGCGGGGGGGCGATCTAGTGGCTACACCTTC. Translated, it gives CASLAGGRSSGYTF.

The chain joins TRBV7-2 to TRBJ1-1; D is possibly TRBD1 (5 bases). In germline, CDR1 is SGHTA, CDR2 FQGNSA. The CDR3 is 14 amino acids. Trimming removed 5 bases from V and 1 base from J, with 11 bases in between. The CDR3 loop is CASSPGGSNTEAFF. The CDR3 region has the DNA TGTGCCAGCAGCCCGGGGGGGTCGAACACTGAAGCTTTCTTT.

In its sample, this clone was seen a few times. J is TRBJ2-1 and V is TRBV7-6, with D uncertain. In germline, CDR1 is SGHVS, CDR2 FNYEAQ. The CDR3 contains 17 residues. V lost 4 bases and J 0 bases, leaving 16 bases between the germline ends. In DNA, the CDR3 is TGTGCCAGCAGCTCCCACCGACTGTTGAGCTCCTACAATGAGCAGTTCTTC. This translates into CASSSHRLLSSYNEQFF.

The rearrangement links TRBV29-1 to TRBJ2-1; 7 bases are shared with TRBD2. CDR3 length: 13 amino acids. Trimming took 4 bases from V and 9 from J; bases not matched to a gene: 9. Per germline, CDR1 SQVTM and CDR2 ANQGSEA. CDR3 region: CSVAPGRGREQFF. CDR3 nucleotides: TGCAGCGTTGCTCCTGGGAGGGGCCGTGAGCAGTTCTTC.

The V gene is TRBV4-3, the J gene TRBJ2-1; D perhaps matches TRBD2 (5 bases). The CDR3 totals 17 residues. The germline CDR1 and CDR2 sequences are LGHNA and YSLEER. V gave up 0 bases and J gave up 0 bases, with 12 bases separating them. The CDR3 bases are TGCGCCAGCAGCCAAGATTTGAACGGGATCTCCTACAATGAGCAGTTCTTC. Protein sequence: CASSQDLNGISYNEQFF.

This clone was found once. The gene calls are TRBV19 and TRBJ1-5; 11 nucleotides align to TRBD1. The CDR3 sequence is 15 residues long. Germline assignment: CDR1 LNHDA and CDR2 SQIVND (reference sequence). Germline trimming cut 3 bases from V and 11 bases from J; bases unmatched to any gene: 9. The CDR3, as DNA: TGTGCCAGTAGTATTAACGGGGACAGGGGGGCTTCCCAGCATTTT. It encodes CASSINGDRGASQHF.

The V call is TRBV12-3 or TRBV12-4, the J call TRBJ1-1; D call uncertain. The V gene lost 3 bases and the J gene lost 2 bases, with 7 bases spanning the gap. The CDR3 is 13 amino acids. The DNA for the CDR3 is TGTGCCAGCAGTTTTCAGGATAACACTGAAGCTTTCTTT. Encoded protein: CASSFQDNTEAFF.

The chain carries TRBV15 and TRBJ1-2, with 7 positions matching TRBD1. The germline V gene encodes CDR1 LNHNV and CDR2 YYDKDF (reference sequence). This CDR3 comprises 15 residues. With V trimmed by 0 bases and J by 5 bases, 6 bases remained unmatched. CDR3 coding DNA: TGTGCCACCAGCAGAGATGGGAAGGGACAGTATGGCTACACCTTC. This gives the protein CATSRDGKGQYGYTF.

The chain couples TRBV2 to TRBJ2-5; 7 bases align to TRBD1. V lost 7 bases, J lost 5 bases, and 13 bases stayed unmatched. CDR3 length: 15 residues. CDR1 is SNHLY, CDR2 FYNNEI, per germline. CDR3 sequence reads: CASNQGGPVEETQYF. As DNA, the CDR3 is TGTGCCAGCAATCAAGGGGGCCCCGTTGAGGAGACCCAGTACTTC.

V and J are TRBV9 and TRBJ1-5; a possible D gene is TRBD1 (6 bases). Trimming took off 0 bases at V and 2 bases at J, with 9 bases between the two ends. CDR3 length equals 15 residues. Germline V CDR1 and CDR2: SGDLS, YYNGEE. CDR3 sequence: CASSVEGGRNQPQHF. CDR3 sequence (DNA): TGTGCCAGCAGCGTAGAAGGGGGTCGCAATCAGCCCCAGCATTTT.

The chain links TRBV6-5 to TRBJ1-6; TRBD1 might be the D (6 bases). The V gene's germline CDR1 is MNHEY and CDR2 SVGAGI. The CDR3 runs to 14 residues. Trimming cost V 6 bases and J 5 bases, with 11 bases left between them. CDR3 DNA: TGTGCCAGCAGCCTAGGGGGGGATAATTCACCCCTCCACTTT. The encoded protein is CASSLGGDNSPLHF.

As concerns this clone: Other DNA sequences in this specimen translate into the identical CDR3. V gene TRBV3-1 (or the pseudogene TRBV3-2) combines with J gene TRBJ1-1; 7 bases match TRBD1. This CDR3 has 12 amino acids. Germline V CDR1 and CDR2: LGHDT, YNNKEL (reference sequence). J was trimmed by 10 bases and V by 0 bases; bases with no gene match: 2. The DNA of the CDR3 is TGTGCCAGCAGCCAAGATAACAGGGGAGCTTTCTTT. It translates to CASSQDNRGAFF.

The CDR3 DNA follows: TGTGCCAGCAGCCCGGGACTAGCGCTCGATGAGCAGTTCTTC. Translating it yields CASSPGLALDEQFF. V and J are TRBV7-3 and TRBJ2-1; 10 positions agree with TRBD2. V lost 5 bases and J lost 8; bases outside the gene matches: 6. CDR1 is SGHTA and CDR2 is FQGTGA in the germline V gene. The CDR3 is made up of 14 amino acids.

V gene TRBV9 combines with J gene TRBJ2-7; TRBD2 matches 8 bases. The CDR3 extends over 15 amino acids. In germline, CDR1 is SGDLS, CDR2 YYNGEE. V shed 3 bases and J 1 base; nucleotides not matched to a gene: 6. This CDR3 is CASSAEAGASYEQYF. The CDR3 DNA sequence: TGTGCCAGCAGCGCAGAAGCGGGAGCGTCCTACGAGCAGTACTTC.

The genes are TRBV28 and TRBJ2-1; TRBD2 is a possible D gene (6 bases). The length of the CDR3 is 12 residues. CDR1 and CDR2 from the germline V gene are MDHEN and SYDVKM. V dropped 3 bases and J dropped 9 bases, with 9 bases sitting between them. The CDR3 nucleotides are TGTGCCAGCAGTTTGTCGCGGGGTGAGCAGTTCTTC. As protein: CASSLSRGEQFF.

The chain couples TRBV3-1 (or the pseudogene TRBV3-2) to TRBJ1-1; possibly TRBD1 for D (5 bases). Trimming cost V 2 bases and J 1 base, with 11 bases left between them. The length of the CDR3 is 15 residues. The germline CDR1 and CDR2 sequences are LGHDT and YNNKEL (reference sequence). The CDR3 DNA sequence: TGTGCCAGCAGCCAATCAGGCGGGGGGAACACTGAAGCTTTCTTT. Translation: CASSQSGGGNTEAFF.

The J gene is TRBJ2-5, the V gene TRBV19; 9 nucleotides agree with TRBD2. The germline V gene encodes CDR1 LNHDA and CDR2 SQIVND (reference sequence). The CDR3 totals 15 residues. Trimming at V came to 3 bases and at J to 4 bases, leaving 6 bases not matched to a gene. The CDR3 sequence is CASSIDSGRGETQYF. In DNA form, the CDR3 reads TGTGCCAGTAGTATTGATAGCGGGAGAGGAGAGACCCAGTACTTC.

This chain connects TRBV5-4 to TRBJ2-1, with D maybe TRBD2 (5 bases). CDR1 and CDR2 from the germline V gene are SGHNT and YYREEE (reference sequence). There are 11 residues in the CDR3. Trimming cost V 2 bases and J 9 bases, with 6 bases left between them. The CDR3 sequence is CASSFRGEQFF. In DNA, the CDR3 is TGTGCCAGCAGCTTTCGGGGTGAGCAGTTCTTC.